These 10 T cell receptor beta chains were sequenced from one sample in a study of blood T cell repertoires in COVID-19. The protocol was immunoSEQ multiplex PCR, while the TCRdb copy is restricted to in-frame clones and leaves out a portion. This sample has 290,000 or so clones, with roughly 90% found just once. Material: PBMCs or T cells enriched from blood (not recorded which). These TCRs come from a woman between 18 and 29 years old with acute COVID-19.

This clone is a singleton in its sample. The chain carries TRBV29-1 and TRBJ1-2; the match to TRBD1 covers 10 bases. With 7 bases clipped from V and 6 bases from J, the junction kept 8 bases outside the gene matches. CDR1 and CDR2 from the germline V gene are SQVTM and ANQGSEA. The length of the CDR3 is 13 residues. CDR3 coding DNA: TGCAGCGCCGCCGGGACAGGGGACCATGGCTACACCTTC. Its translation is CSAAGTGDHGYTF.

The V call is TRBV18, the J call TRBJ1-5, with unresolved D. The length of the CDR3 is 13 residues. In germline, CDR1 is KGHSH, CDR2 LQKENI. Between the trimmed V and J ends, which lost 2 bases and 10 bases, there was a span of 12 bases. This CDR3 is CASSPKASGPQHF. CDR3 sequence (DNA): TGTGCCAGCTCACCAAAGGCCTCAGGTCCCCAGCATTTT.

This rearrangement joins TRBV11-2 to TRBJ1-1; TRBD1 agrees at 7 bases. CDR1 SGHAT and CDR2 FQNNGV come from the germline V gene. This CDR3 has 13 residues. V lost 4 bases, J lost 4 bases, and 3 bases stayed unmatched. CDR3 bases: TGTGCCAGCAGCTCGGGACAGACCACTGAAGCTTTCTTT. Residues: CASSSGQTTEAFF.

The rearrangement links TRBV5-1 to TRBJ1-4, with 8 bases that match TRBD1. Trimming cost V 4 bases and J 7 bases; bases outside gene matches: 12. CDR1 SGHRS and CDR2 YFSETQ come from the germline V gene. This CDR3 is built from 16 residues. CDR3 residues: CASSPTPGQEGEKLFF. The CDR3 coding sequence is TGCGCCAGCAGCCCGACGCCGGGACAGGAAGGTGAAAAACTGTTTTTT.

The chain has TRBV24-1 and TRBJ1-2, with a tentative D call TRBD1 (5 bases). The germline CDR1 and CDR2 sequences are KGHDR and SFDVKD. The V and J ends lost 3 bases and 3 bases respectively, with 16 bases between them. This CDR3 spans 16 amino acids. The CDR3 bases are TGTGCCACCAGTGATCCTTCCGGGACTGCAGACTATGGCTACACCTTC. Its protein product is CATSDPSGTADYGYTF.

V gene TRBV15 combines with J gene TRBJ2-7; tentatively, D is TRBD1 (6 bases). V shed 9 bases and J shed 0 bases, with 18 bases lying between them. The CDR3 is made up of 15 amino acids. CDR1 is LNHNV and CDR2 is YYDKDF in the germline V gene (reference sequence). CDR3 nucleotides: TGTGCCACAGCACGTGGGGGCTTAAGCTCCTACGAGCAGTACTTC. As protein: CATARGGLSSYEQYF.

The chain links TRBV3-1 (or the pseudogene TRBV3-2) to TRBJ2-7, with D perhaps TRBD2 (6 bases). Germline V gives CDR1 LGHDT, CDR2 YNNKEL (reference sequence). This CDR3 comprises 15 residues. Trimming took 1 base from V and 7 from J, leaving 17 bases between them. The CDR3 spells CASSQGSSGLREQYF. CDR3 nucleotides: TGTGCCAGCAGCCAAGGGTCGAGCGGGTTGAGAGAGCAGTACTTC.

The CDR3 sequence: CASSLISRDWGGTQYF. The CDR3 bases are TGCGCCAGCAGCTTGATTTCCCGGGACTGGGGGGGGACCCAGTACTTC. The genes are TRBV5-1 and TRBJ2-5, with 7 bases lining up with TRBD2. The CDR3 is made up of 16 amino acids. Germline values: CDR1 SGHRS, CDR2 YFSETQ. V shed 1 base and J 7 bases; nucleotides not matched to a gene: 13.

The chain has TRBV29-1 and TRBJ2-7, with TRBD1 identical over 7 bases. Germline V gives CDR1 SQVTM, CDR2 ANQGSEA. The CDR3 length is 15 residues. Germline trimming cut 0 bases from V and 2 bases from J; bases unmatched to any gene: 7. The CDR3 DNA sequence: TGCAGCGTTGAAGATCGGACAGGCTACCCCTACGAGCAGTACTTC. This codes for CSVEDRTGYPYEQYF.

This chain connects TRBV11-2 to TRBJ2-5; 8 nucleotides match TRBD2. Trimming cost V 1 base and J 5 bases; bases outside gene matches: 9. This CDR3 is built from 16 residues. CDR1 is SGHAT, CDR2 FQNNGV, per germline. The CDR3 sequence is CASSLAASGLGETQYF. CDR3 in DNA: TGTGCCAGCAGCTTAGCGGCTAGCGGGTTAGGGGAGACCCAGTACTTC. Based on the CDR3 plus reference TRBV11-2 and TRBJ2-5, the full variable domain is EAGVAQSPRYKIIEKRQSVAFWCNPISGHATLYWYQQILGQGPKLLIQFQNNGVVDDSQLPKDRFSAERLKGVDSTLKIQPAKLEDSAVYLCASSLAASGLGETQYFGPGTRLLVL.